These T cell receptor beta chains were read from a single sample in a study of blood T cell repertoires in COVID-19. The data were produced by immunoSEQ multiplex PCR, yet TCRdb's version contains in-frame clones alone and is incomplete. The sample carries 170,000 or so clones, around four fifths recorded once. The sample was peripheral blood. The receptor source for this set is a woman in her sixties or seventies with acute or convalescent COVID-19. The CDR3 runs from the conserved cysteine through the conserved F or W. A D gene is named only where the DNA matches it firmly. Clone size is given for some rows only: seen once, a few or many times, or a class if the clone is expanded.

TRBJ2-1,NA,NA,TRBV6-6,CASSYVVTEQFF,TGTGCCAGCAGTTACGTAGTAACTGAGCAGTTCTTC
TRBJ2-7,few,TRBD1,TRBV5-8,CASSLGGQESYEQYF,TGTGCCAGCAGCTTAGGGGGACAGGAGTCCTACGAGCAGTACTTC
TRBJ2-3,once,TRBD2,TRBV6-6,CASSYRVAGVTDTQYF,TGTGCCAGCAGTTACAGGGTAGCGGGGGTCACAGATACGCAGTATTTT
TRBJ1-2,few,NA,TRBV4-3,CASSQQGLGGYTF,TGCGCCAGCAGCCAACAGGGGCTGGGGGGCTACACCTTC
TRBJ1-1,NA,NA,TRBV16,CASSLETEAFF,TGTGCCAGCAGCCTGGAGACGGAAGCTTTCTTT
TRBJ2-5,NA,TRBD2,TRBV5-4,CASTTSGGALQETQYF,TGTGCCAGCACCACTAGCGGGGGGGCCCTACAAGAGACCCAGTACTTC
TRBJ2-2,NA,TRBD1,TRBV9,CASSVWTGEAGELFF,TGTGCCAGCAGCGTATGGACAGGGGAGGCCGGGGAGCTGTTTTTT
TRBJ1-2,NA,NA,TRBV19,CASSRGGQISYGYTF,TGTGCCAGTAGTAGAGGAGGGCAGATCTCCTATGGCTACACCTTC
TRBJ2-3,NA,TRBD2,TRBV6-5,CASSYKRGGTDTQYF,TGTGCCAGCAGTTACAAGCGGGGGGGCACAGATACGCAGTATTTT
TRBJ2-5,NA,TRBD2,TRBV4-1,CASSSGLAGGQETQYF,TGCGCCAGCAGCTCGGGACTAGCGGGGGGCCAAGAGACCCAGTACTTC
TRBJ2-7,NA,TRBD2,TRBV18,CASSTSSGGWFEQYF,TGTGCCAGCTCAACTTCTAGCGGGGGGTGGTTCGAGCAGTACTTC
TRBJ1-3,NA,TRBD1,TRBV6-6,CASSRAVGTGVGGNTIYF,TGTGCCAGCAGTCGTGCGGTGGGGACAGGGGTAGGAGGAAACACCATATATTTT
TRBJ1-5,NA,NA,TRBV19,CASSPQGTHNQPQHF,TGTGCCAGTAGTCCCCAGGGAACTCACAATCAGCCCCAGCATTTT
TRBJ1-3,few,TRBD1,TRBV9,CASSARQGTGNTIYF,TGTGCCAGCAGCGCCCGACAGGGGACGGGAAACACCATATATTTT
TRBJ1-2,NA,NA,TRBV5-6,CASSWQGMGYGYTF,TGTGCCAGCAGCTGGCAGGGGATGGGCTATGGCTACACCTTC
TRBJ2-1,once,NA,TRBV11-2,CASSLSSELGANEQFF,TGTGCCAGCAGCTTGTCCAGCGAACTAGGTGCCAATGAGCAGTTCTTC
TRBJ1-2,NA,NA,TRBV11-2,CASSLGQVPGYGYTF,TGTGCCAGCAGCTTGGGCCAGGTTCCAGGGTATGGCTACACCTTC
TRBJ2-1,NA,TRBD2,TRBV6-2/TRBV6-3,CASSDTPRTSGGRSYNEQFF,TGTGCCAGCAGTGACACGCCCCGGACTAGCGGGGGTCGATCCTACAATGAGCAGTTCTTC
TRBJ2-7,NA,NA,TRBV18,CASSPTAYEQYF,TGTGCCAGCTCACCGACAGCTTACGAGCAGTACTTC
TRBJ2-5,NA,NA,TRBV11-2,CASSLGTFVQETQYF,TGTGCCAGCAGCTTAGGGACATTTGTTCAAGAGACCCAGTACTTC
TRBJ1-2,NA,NA,TRBV24-1,CATSDLTGTLPNYGYTF,TGTGCCACCAGTGATTTGACAGGGACCCTCCCTAACTATGGCTACACCTTC
TRBJ1-6,NA,NA,TRBV3-1/TRBV3-2,CASTPRTENSPLHF,TGTGCCAGCACCCCGCGGACAGAGAATTCACCCCTCCACTTT
TRBJ1-5,NA,NA,TRBV7-2,CASSLAGTYSNQPQHF,TGTGCCAGCAGCTTAGCGGGGACATATAGCAATCAGCCCCAGCATTTT
TRBJ1-2,NA,NA,TRBV5-1,CASSVTGSNGYTF,TGCGCCAGCAGCGTAACAGGGAGTAATGGCTACACCTTC
TRBJ1-1,NA,TRBD1,TRBV19,CASSNRGNTEAFF,TGTGCCAGTAGCAACAGGGGGAACACTGAAGCTTTCTTT
TRBJ1-2,few,NA,TRBV3-1/TRBV3-2,CASSLRPPDRPNYGYTF,TGTGCCAGCAGCCTCCGGCCCCCAGACAGGCCCAACTATGGCTACACCTTC
TRBJ1-1,NA,NA,TRBV6-5,CASSVVSPPSEAFF,TGTGCCAGCAGCGTTGTTAGCCCGCCTTCAGAAGCTTTCTTT
TRBJ1-1,NA,NA,TRBV7-9,CASSRAGGASGNTEAFF,TGTGCCAGCAGCCGTGCTGGTGGGGCCTCGGGGAACACTGAAGCTTTCTTT
TRBJ1-4,NA,TRBD1,TRBV25-1,CASSDVGQGALVEKLFF,TGTGCCAGCAGTGATGTGGGACAGGGGGCGTTAGTGGAAAAACTGTTTTTT
TRBJ1-6,NA,NA,TRBV4-1,CASSQVQDNSPLHF,TGCGCCAGCAGCCAAGTACAGGATAATTCACCCCTCCACTTT
TRBJ2-3,NA,NA,TRBV5-6,CASSFDQGMLGDTQYF,TGTGCCAGCAGCTTCGACCAGGGAATGCTAGGGGATACGCAGTATTTT
TRBJ1-1,NA,TRBD1,TRBV28,CASSLNRGQSEAFF,TGTGCCAGCAGTTTAAATAGGGGGCAAAGTGAAGCTTTCTTT
TRBJ1-2,NA,NA,TRBV6-5,CASSYSTGGYGYTF,TGTGCCAGCAGTTACTCGACTGGGGGGTACGGCTACACCTTC
TRBJ1-3,NA,NA,TRBV5-4,CASSLGSSGGNTIYF,TGTGCCAGCAGCTTGGGGTCTTCGGGGGGAAACACCATATATTTT
TRBJ2-2,NA,NA,TRBV19,CASSARGATGELFF,TGTGCCAGTAGCGCACGGGGGGCCACCGGGGAGCTGTTTTTT
TRBJ2-2,NA,TRBD1,TRBV6-2/TRBV6-3,CASSYPQQGDTGELFF,TGTGCCAGCAGTTACCCCCAACAGGGGGACACCGGGGAGCTGTTTTTT
TRBJ1-1,NA,NA,TRBV12-3/TRBV12-4,CASSFKGDTEAFF,TGTGCCAGCAGTTTTAAGGGGGACACTGAAGCTTTCTTT
TRBJ2-7,NA,TRBD1,TRBV11-2,CASSLTVQGAAYEQYF,TGTGCCAGCAGTCTGACCGTACAGGGGGCAGCCTACGAGCAGTACTTC
TRBJ1-2,NA,NA,TRBV7-2,CASSLGRWNYGYTF,TGTGCCAGCAGCTTAGGCAGGTGGAACTATGGCTACACCTTC
TRBJ2-1,NA,TRBD1,TRBV9,CASSAGTGSSLNEQFF,TGTGCCAGCAGCGCGGGGACAGGGTCATCCCTAAATGAGCAGTTCTTC
TRBJ2-4,NA,NA,TRBV11-3,CASSLGVKNIQYF,TGTGCCAGCAGCTTAGGAGTCAAAAACATTCAGTACTTC
TRBJ1-2,NA,TRBD1,TRBV2,CASSRDRGIYGYTF,TGTGCCAGCAGCAGGGACAGGGGAATCTATGGCTACACCTTC
TRBJ1-2,NA,NA,TRBV18,CASSPGRRNYGYTF,TGTGCCAGCTCACCGGGCAGAAGGAACTATGGCTACACCTTC
TRBJ2-5,NA,NA,TRBV6-2/TRBV6-3,CASSYSGLDFETQYF,TGTGCCAGCAGTTACTCCGGACTGGATTTCGAGACCCAGTACTTC
TRBJ1-3,once,TRBD1,TRBV11-2,CASSPGGGGNTIYF,TGTGCCAGCAGCCCAGGGGGCGGTGGAAACACCATATATTTT
TRBJ1-1,NA,NA,TRBV7-8,CASSSSGLMNTEAFF,TGTGCCAGCAGCTCATCGGGACTTATGAACACTGAAGCTTTCTTT
TRBJ1-2,NA,NA,TRBV5-1,CASSPGGWEGYTF,TGCGCCAGCAGTCCGGGGGGATGGGAAGGCTACACCTTC
TRBJ1-1,NA,NA,TRBV6-5,CASSSPGNTEAFF,TGTGCCAGCAGTTCCCCAGGGAACACTGAAGCTTTCTTT
TRBJ2-7,NA,NA,TRBV11-2,CASSQQATSYEQYF,TGTGCCAGCAGCCAACAGGCTACCTCCTACGAGCAGTACTTC
TRBJ1-1,NA,NA,TRBV30,CAWSVGRALNTEAFF,TGTGCCTGGAGTGTAGGGAGGGCCTTGAACACTGAAGCTTTCTTT
TRBJ2-3,NA,NA,TRBV25-1,CASSGSLRGSSTDTQYF,TGTGCCAGCAGTGGGTCCCTTCGGGGGTCTAGCACAGATACGCAGTATTTT
TRBJ1-5,NA,NA,TRBV19,CASRKDKNSNQPQHF,TGTGCCAGTAGAAAGGACAAGAATAGCAATCAGCCCCAGCATTTT
TRBJ1-1,NA,NA,TRBV6-5,CASSPVGSGTEAFF,TGTGCCAGCAGCCCGGTTGGGAGCGGCACTGAAGCTTTCTTT
TRBJ2-5,NA,TRBD1,TRBV9,CASSLRQGLVETQYF,TGTGCCAGCAGCCTAAGACAGGGATTGGTGGAGACCCAGTACTTC
TRBJ2-7,once,NA,TRBV9,CASSVTPGVGYEQYF,TGTGCCAGCAGCGTTACGCCGGGTGTCGGGTACGAGCAGTACTTC
TRBJ2-7,NA,TRBD1,TRBV19,CASSTTGGGYEQYF,TGTGCCAGTAGTACGACAGGGGGCGGGTACGAGCAGTACTTC